This T cell receptor (beta chain) was recovered during a study of blood T cells in healthy people across ages. Healthy Caucasians from Russia aged roughly 6 to 95 served as donors. Alongside a J-beta primer mix, a sample-barcoded 5' primer served in a second PCR lasting 7 to 11 cycles. All samples yielded 3 million or more CDR3-containing paired-end reads. TCRdb recomputed calls from the 5' RACE reads with MiXCR, one row per CDR3 protein. The sample lists around 800,000 distinct CDR3 sequences, about 59% occurring once. The V and J ends lost 6 bases and 4 bases respectively, with 10 bases between them. The CDR3 length is 13 residues. Germline CDR1 and CDR2: MNHEY and SVGAGI.

The clonotype was recovered from a man aged 25 to 40 in good health. The material sequenced was blood. The chain couples TRBV6-5 to TRBJ2-1, with D perhaps matching TRBD1 (6 bases). CDR3 protein: CASRGGLYNEQFF. Here the CDR3 DNA reads TGTGCCAGCAGAGGGGGTTTGTACAATGAGCAGTTCTTC.